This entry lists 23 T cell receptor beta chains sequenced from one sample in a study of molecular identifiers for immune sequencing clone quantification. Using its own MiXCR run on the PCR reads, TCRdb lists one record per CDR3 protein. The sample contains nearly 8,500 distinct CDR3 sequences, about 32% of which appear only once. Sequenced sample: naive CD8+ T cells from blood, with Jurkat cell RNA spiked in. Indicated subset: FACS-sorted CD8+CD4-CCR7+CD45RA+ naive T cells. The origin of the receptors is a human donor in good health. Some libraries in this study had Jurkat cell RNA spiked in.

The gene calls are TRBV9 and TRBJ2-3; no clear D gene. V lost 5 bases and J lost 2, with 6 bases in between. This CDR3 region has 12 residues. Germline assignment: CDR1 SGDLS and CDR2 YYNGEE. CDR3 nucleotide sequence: TGTGCCAGCAGTCACCCCACAGATACGCAGTATTTT. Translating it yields CASSHPTDTQYF.

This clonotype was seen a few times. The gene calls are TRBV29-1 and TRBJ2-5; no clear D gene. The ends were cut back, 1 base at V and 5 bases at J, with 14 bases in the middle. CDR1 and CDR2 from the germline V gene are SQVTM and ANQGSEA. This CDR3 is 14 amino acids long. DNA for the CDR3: TGCAGCGTTGAAGGAGTAGGGTTCTGGGAGACCCAGTACTTC. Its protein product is CSVEGVGFWETQYF.

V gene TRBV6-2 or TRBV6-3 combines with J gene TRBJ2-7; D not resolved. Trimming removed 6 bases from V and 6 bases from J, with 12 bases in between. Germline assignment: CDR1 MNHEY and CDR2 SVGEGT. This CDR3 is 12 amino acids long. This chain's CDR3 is CASSDPVAEQYF. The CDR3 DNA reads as TGTGCCAGCAGCGATCCGGTAGCCGAGCAGTACTTC.

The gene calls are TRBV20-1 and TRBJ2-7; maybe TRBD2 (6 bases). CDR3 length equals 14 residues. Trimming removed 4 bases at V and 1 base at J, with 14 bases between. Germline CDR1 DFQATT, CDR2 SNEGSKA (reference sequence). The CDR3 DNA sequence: TGCAGTGCTATTTTAGCGGAGCGTTCCTACGAGCAGTACTTC. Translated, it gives CSAILAERSYEQYF.

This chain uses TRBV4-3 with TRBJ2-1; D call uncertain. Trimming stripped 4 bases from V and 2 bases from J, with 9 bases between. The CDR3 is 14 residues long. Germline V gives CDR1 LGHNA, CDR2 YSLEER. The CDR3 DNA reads TGCGCCAGCAGCCCCGGTCGGACCTACAATGAGCAGTTCTTC. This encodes CASSPGRTYNEQFF.

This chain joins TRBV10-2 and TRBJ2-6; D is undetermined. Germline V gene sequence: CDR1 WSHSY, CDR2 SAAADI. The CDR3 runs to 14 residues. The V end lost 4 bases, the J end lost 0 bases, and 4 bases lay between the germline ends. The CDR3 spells CASSVSSGANVLTF. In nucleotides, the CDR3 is TGCGCCAGCAGTGTCAGCTCTGGGGCCAACGTCCTGACTTTC.

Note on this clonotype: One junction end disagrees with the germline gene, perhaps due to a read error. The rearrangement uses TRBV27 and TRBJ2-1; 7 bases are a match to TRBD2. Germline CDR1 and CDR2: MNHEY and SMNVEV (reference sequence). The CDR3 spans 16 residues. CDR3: CACSLTSEATYNEQFF. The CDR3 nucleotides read TGTGCCTGCAGTTTAACTAGCGAGGCCACCTACAATGAGCAGTTCTTC.

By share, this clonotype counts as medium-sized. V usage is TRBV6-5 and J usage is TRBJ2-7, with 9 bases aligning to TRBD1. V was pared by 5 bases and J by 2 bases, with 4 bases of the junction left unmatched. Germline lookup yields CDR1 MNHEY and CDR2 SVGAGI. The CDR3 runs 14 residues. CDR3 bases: TGTGCCAGCAGTGGGACAGGGCTAGCCTACGAGCAGTACTTC. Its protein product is CASSGTGLAYEQYF.

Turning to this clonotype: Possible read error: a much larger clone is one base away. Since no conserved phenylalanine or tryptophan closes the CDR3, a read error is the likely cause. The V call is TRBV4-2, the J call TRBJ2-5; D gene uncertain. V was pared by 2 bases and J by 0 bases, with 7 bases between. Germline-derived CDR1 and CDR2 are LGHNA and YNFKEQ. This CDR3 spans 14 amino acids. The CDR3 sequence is CASSQKRYQETQYI. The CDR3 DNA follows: TGTGCCAGCAGCCAAAAGCGATACCAAGAGACCCAGTACATC.

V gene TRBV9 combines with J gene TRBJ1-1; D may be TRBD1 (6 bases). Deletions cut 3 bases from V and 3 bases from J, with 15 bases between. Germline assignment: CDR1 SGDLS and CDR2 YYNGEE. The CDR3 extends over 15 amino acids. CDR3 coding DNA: TGTGCCAGCAGCGGATACAGGGATGGGTACACTGAAGCTTTCTTT. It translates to CASSGYRDGYTEAFF.

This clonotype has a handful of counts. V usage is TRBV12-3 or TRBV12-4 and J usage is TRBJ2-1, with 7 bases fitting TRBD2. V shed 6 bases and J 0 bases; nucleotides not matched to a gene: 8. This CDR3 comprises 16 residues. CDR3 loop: CASSPLAGSSYNEQFF. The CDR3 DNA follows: TGTGCCAGCAGCCCGTTAGCGGGTAGCTCCTACAATGAGCAGTTCTTC.

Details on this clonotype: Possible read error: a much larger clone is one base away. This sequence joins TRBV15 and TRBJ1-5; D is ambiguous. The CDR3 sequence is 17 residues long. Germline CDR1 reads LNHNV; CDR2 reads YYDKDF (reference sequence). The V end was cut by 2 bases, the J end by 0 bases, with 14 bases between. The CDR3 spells CATSRRVQLYSNQPQHF. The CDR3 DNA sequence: TGTGCCACCAGCAGACGAGTACAGCTTTATAGCAATCAGCCCCAGCATTTT. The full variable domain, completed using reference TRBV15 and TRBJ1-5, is DAMVIQNPRYQVTQFGKPVTLSCSQTLNHNVMYWYQQKSSQAPKLLFHYYDKDFNNEADTPDNFQSRRPNTSFCFLDIRSPGLGDTAMYLCATSRRVQLYSNQPQHFGDGTRLSIL.

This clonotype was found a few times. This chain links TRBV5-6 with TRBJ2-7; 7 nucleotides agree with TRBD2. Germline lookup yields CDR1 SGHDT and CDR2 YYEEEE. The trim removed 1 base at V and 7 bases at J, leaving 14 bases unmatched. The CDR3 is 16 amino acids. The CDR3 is CASSLMALAAHGEQYF. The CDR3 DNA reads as TGTGCCAGCAGCTTGATGGCCCTAGCGGCCCATGGGGAGCAGTACTTC.

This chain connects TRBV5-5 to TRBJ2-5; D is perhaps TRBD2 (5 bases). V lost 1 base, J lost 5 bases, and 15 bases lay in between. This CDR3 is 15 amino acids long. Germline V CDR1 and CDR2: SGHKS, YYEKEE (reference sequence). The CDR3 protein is CASSLYGSAGETQYF. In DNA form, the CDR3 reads TGTGCCAGCAGCTTGTACGGGTCGGCGGGCGAGACCCAGTACTTC.

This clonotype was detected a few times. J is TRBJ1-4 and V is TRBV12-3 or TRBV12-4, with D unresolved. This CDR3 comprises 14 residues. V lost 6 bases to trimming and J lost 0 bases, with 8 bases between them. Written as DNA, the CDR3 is TGTGCCAGCAGCGCAGTTCCAACTAATGAAAAACTGTTTTTT. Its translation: CASSAVPTNEKLFF.

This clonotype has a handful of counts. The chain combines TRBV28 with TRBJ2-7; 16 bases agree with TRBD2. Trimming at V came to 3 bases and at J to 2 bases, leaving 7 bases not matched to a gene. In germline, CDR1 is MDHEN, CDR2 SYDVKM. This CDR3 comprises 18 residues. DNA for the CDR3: TGTGCCAGCAGTTTGGGACTAGCGGGAGGGGGGTTGACCTACGAGCAGTACTTC. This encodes CASSLGLAGGGLTYEQYF. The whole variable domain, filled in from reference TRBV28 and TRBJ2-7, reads DVKVTQSSRYLVKRTGEKVFLECVQDMDHENMFWYRQDPGLGLRLIYFSYDVKMKEKGDIPEGYSVSREKKERFSLILESASTNQTSMYLCASSLGLAGGGLTYEQYFGPGTRLTVT.

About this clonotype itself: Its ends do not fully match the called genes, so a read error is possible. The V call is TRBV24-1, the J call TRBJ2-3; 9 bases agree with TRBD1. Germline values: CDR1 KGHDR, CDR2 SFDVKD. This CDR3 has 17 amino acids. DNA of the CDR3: TGTGCCACCAGTGGGATCCTAACAGGGGGCTACGCAGATACGCAGATTTTT. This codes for CATSGILTGGYADTQIF.

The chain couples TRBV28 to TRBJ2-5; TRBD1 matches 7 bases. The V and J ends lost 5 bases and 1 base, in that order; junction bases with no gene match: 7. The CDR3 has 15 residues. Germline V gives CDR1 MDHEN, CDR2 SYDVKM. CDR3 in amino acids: CASSPGTAIQETQYF. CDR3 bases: TGTGCCAGCAGTCCGGGGACAGCCATCCAAGAGACCCAGTACTTC.

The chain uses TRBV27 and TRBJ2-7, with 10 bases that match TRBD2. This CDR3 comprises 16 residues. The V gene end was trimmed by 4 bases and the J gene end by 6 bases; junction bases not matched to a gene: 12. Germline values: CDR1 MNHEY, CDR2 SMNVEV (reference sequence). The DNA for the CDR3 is TGTGCCAGCAGTTATCTAAAAGCGGGAGGGCCGGGCGAGCAGTACTTC. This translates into CASSYLKAGGPGEQYF.

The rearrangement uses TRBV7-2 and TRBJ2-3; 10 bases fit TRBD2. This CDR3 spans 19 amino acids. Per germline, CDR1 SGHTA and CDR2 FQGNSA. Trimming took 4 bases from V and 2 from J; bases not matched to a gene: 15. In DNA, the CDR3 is TGTGCCAGCAGCTCTCCTACTAGCGGGAAGGGGCCCTACACAGATACGCAGTATTTT. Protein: CASSSPTSGKGPYTDTQYF.

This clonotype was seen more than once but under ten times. The CDR3 is CASSSRDSHQPQHF. For the CDR3, the DNA is TGTGCCAGCAGCAGCCGGGACTCACATCAGCCCCAGCATTTT. The chain carries TRBV7-9 and TRBJ1-5; weak D call: TRBD1 (5 bases). V was trimmed by 5 bases and J by 5 bases, leaving 13 bases between them. The CDR3 spans 14 residues. From germline, CDR1 is SEHNR and CDR2 FQNEAQ (reference sequence).

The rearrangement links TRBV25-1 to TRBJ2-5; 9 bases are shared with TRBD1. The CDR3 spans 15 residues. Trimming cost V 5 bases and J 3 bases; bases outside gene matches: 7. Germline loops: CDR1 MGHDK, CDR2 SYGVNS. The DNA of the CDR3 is TGTGCCAGCAGTTGGGGGACAGGGTACAAAGAGACCCAGTACTTC. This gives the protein CASSWGTGYKETQYF.

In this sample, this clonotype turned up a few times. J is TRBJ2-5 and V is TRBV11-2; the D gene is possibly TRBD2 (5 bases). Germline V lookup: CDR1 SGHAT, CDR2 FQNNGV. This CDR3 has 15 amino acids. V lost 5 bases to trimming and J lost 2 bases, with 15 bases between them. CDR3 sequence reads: CASSPGKGLQETQYF. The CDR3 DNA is TGTGCCAGCAGCCCGGGGAAAGGTCTACAAGAGACCCAGTACTTC.